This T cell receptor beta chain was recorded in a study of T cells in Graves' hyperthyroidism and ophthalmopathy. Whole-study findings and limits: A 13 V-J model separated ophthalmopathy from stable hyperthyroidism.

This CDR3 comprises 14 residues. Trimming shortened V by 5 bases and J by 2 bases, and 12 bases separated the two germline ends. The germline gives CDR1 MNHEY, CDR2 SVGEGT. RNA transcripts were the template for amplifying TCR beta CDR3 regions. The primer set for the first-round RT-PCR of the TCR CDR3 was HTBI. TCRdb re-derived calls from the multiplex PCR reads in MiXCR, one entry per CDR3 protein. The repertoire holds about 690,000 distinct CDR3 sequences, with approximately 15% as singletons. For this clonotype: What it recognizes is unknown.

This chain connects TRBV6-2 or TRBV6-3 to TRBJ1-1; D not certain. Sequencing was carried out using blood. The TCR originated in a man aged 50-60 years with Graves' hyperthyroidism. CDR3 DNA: TGTGCCAGCAGTAAGGCGACGGAAAACACTGAAGCTTTCTTT. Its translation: CASSKATENTEAFF.